This is a list of T cell receptor beta chains from one sample in a study of cytomegalovirus exposure and HLA in healthy donors. The table came from immunoSEQ multiplex PCR; TCRdb's copy has only in-frame clones and leaves some out. The sample yields about 86,000 clones, over 75% seen once. Sequenced: PBMCs. The receptors derive from a female donor in good health and CMV-seronegative. Both conserved end residues are part of each CDR3. The order of the fields is D gene, V gene, clone size, J gene, CDR3 protein, CDR3 DNA. A D gene is named only where the DNA matches it firmly. Expanded clones get a size class; other rows say once, few or many, or leave the size out.

D: -; V: TRBV10-3; size: -; J: TRBJ2-7; CDR3: CAISHPGTKPYEQYF; DNA: TGTGCCATCAGTCACCCCGGGACAAAGCCCTACGAGCAGTACTTC
D: -; V: TRBV7-9; size: -; J: TRBJ2-5; CDR3: CASSLQSGGSETQYF; DNA: TGTGCCAGCAGCTTACAATCAGGGGGGAGTGAGACCCAGTACTTC
D: TRBD1; V: TRBV5-1; size: once; J: TRBJ2-5; CDR3: CASSTGQGASQETQYF; DNA: TGCGCCAGCAGCACGGGACAGGGGGCGAGTCAAGAGACCCAGTACTTC
D: -; V: TRBV7-9; size: -; J: TRBJ2-3; CDR3: CASSSRTDTQYF; DNA: TGTGCCAGCAGCTCTCGCACAGATACGCAGTATTTT
D: -; V: TRBV28; size: -; J: TRBJ1-2; CDR3: CASTPVGADVYYGYTF; DNA: TGTGCCAGCACCCCAGTAGGGGCGGACGTATATTATGGCTACACCTTC
D: TRBD2; V: TRBV6-1; size: -; J: TRBJ2-1; CDR3: CAGGGRASGSYEQFF; DNA: TGTGCCGGCGGGGGCCGGGCTAGCGGGAGCTATGAGCAGTTCTTC
D: -; V: TRBV2; size: -; J: TRBJ1-1; CDR3: CASRRDGNTEAFF; DNA: TGTGCCAGCCGGAGGGACGGAAACACTGAAGCTTTCTTT
D: TRBD1; V: TRBV2; size: -; J: TRBJ1-6; CDR3: CASFTGAESPLHF; DNA: TGTGCCAGCTTCACAGGGGCGGAATCACCCCTCCACTTT
D: -; V: TRBV6-5; size: -; J: TRBJ1-4; CDR3: CASSYGLLNEKLFF; DNA: TGTGCCAGCAGTTACGGCCTGCTTAATGAAAAACTGTTTTTT
D: -; V: TRBV5-4; size: once; J: TRBJ1-1; CDR3: CASSLAPRGTEAFF; DNA: TGTGCCAGCAGCTTGGCGCCGAGAGGGACTGAAGCTTTCTTT
D: TRBD1; V: TRBV19; size: -; J: TRBJ1-5; CDR3: CASSIGRGTVTGVPQHF; DNA: TGTGCCAGTAGTATTGGGAGAGGGACAGTCACGGGGGTGCCCCAGCATTTT
D: TRBD1; V: TRBV27; size: -; J: TRBJ2-7; CDR3: CASGDRTGLISYEQYF; DNA: TGTGCCAGCGGGGACCGGACAGGTCTTATATCCTACGAGCAGTACTTC
D: TRBD2; V: TRBV7-6; size: -; J: TRBJ2-3; CDR3: CASSLLAGGPDTQYF; DNA: TGTGCCAGCAGCTTATTAGCGGGGGGGCCGGATACGCAGTATTTT
D: -; V: TRBV6-5; size: -; J: TRBJ2-2; CDR3: CASSFIGTGELFF; DNA: TGTGCCAGCAGTTTCATCGGCACCGGGGAGCTGTTTTTT
D: -; V: TRBV28; size: -; J: TRBJ2-6; CDR3: CASSFPQGISSGANVLTF; DNA: TGTGCCAGCAGCTTTCCTCAGGGCATATCCTCTGGGGCCAACGTCCTGACTTTC
D: TRBD1; V: TRBV18; size: -; J: TRBJ1-5; CDR3: CASSLRTGSSGDQPQHF; DNA: TGTGCCAGCTCACTGCGGACAGGGTCTAGCGGGGATCAGCCCCAGCATTTT
D: -; V: TRBV6-5; size: -; J: TRBJ2-1; CDR3: CASSYRGSSYNEQFF; DNA: TGTGCCAGCAGTTACAGGGGGAGCTCCTACAATGAGCAGTTCTTC
D: -; V: TRBV5-1; size: -; J: TRBJ2-7; CDR3: CASSFAGLEQYF; DNA: TGCGCCAGCAGCTTTGCAGGGCTCGAGCAGTACTTC
D: -; V: TRBV4-3; size: once; J: TRBJ2-7; CDR3: CASSQDLAGASYEQYF; DNA: TGCGCCAGCAGCCAAGATCTGGCAGGGGCCTCCTACGAGCAGTACTTC
D: TRBD2; V: TRBV7-2; size: -; J: TRBJ2-1; CDR3: CASSSGGGNEQFF; DNA: TGTGCCAGCAGCTCGGGGGGAGGGAATGAGCAGTTCTTC
D: -; V: TRBV13; size: -; J: TRBJ2-7; CDR3: CASSLGGPPSEQYF; DNA: TGTGCCAGCAGCTTGGGGGGTCCTCCCTCCGAGCAGTACTTC
D: -; V: TRBV9; size: -; J: TRBJ2-7; CDR3: CASSVEKEGWYQQYF; DNA: TGTGCCAGCAGCGTAGAAAAAGAGGGCTGGTACCAGCAGTACTTC
D: -; V: TRBV19; size: -; J: TRBJ2-3; CDR3: CASSISGVRDTQYF; DNA: TGTGCCAGTAGTATCTCGGGGGTGCGGGATACGCAGTATTTT
D: TRBD1; V: TRBV18; size: -; J: TRBJ1-1; CDR3: CASSRPGTGNTEAFF; DNA: TGTGCCAGCTCACGACCCGGGACAGGGAACACTGAAGCTTTCTTT
D: -; V: TRBV7-8; size: -; J: TRBJ2-7; CDR3: CASSFERAEQYF; DNA: TGTGCCAGCAGCTTCGAGCGGGCCGAGCAGTACTTC
D: -; V: TRBV28; size: -; J: TRBJ1-1; CDR3: CASSLWGRADTEAFF; DNA: TGTGCCAGCAGTCTCTGGGGGCGAGCGGACACTGAAGCTTTCTTT
D: -; V: TRBV28; size: -; J: TRBJ2-7; CDR3: CASSGDKGYEQYF; DNA: TGTGCCAGCAGTGGGGACAAGGGGTACGAGCAGTACTTC
D: TRBD1; V: TRBV29-1; size: -; J: TRBJ2-6; CDR3: CSVEGKTGVGANVLTF; DNA: TGCAGCGTTGAAGGGAAGACAGGGGTCGGGGCCAACGTCCTGACTTTC
D: TRBD1; V: TRBV28; size: -; J: TRBJ1-6; CDR3: CASSLQGTGGSPLHF; DNA: TGTGCCAGCAGTCTACAGGGGACAGGGGGTTCACCCCTCCACTTT
D: TRBD1; V: TRBV6-5; size: -; J: TRBJ2-7; CDR3: CASSYGGTGPYEQYF; DNA: TGTGCCAGCAGTTACGGCGGGACAGGGCCCTACGAGCAGTACTTC
D: TRBD2; V: TRBV19; size: -; J: TRBJ2-3; CDR3: CASFGGISTDTQYF; DNA: TGTGCCAGTTTCGGGGGGATAAGCACAGATACGCAGTATTTT
D: TRBD2; V: TRBV7-2; size: few; J: TRBJ2-7; CDR3: CASSLGRRLAGATYEQYF; DNA: TGTGCCAGCAGCTTAGGCCGGCGCCTAGCGGGGGCCACCTACGAGCAGTACTTC
D: -; V: TRBV18; size: -; J: TRBJ2-7; CDR3: CASSPSQVSYEQYF; DNA: TGTGCCAGCTCCCCTTCTCAGGTTTCCTACGAGCAGTACTTC
D: TRBD2; V: TRBV6-1; size: -; J: TRBJ2-5; CDR3: CASSEGLAGRWGQETQYF; DNA: TGTGCCAGCAGTGAGGGACTAGCGGGGCGGTGGGGGCAAGAGACCCAGTACTTC
D: TRBD1; V: TRBV4-3; size: few; J: TRBJ1-2; CDR3: CASSQSDRVSYGYTF; DNA: TGCGCCAGCAGCCAATCAGACAGGGTGAGCTATGGCTACACCTTC
D: -; V: TRBV28; size: -; J: TRBJ2-7; CDR3: CASSPAGPRYEQYF; DNA: TGTGCCAGCAGTCCCGCGGGGCCCCGCTACGAGCAGTACTTC
D: -; V: TRBV19; size: -; J: TRBJ2-7; CDR3: CASSISGSYPEQYF; DNA: TGTGCCAGTAGTATATCAGGCTCCTATCCCGAGCAGTACTTC
D: -; V: TRBV19; size: -; J: TRBJ2-5; CDR3: CASSLAGETQYF; DNA: TGTGCCAGTAGTCTGGCCGGGGAGACCCAGTACTTC
D: -; V: TRBV28; size: -; J: TRBJ2-3; CDR3: CASSSPAIASTDTQYF; DNA: TGTGCCAGCAGTTCCCCCGCGATAGCTAGCACAGATACGCAGTATTTT
D: -; V: TRBV7-2; size: -; J: TRBJ1-5; CDR3: CASSLGGREPQHF; DNA: TGTGCCAGCAGCTTAGGGGGGCGGGAGCCCCAGCATTTT
D: -; V: TRBV9; size: -; J: TRBJ1-2; CDR3: CASSAGGQGGARGYTF; DNA: TGTGCCAGCAGCGCCGGGGGGCAGGGAGGAGCGCGCGGCTACACCTTC
D: TRBD1; V: TRBV6-5; size: -; J: TRBJ1-2; CDR3: CASSYSGAGGNYGYTF; DNA: TGTGCCAGCAGTTACTCGGGGGCAGGGGGCAACTATGGCTACACCTTC
D: -; V: TRBV6-5; size: few; J: TRBJ2-2; CDR3: CASKYLSGSTGELFF; DNA: TGTGCCAGCAAATATTTGTCGGGTAGCACCGGGGAGCTGTTTTTT
D: TRBD1; V: TRBV16; size: once; J: TRBJ2-1; CDR3: CASSQGTGNEQFF; DNA: TGTGCCAGCAGCCAAGGGACAGGTAATGAGCAGTTCTTC
D: TRBD1; V: TRBV29-1; size: once; J: TRBJ2-5; CDR3: CSVGAGGNQETQYF; DNA: TGCAGCGTTGGGGCAGGGGGAAATCAAGAGACCCAGTACTTC
D: -; V: TRBV2; size: -; J: TRBJ2-7; CDR3: CASSSGEQYF; DNA: TGTGCCAGCAGCTCAGGCGAGCAGTACTTC